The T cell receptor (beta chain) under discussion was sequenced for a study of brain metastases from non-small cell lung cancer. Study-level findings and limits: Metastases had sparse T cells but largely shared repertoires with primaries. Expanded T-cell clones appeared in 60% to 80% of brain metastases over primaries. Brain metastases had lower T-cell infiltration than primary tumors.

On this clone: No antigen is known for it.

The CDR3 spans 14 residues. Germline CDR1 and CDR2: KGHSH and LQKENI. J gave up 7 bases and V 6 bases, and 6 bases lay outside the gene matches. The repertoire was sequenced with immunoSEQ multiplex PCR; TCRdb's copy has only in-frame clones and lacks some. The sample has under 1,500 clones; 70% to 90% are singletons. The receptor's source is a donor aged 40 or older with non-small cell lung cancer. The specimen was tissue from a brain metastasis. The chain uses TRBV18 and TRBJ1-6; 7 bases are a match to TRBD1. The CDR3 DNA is TGTGCCAGCTCGGCGACAGGGATAAATTCACCCCTCCACTTT. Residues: CASSATGINSPLHF.